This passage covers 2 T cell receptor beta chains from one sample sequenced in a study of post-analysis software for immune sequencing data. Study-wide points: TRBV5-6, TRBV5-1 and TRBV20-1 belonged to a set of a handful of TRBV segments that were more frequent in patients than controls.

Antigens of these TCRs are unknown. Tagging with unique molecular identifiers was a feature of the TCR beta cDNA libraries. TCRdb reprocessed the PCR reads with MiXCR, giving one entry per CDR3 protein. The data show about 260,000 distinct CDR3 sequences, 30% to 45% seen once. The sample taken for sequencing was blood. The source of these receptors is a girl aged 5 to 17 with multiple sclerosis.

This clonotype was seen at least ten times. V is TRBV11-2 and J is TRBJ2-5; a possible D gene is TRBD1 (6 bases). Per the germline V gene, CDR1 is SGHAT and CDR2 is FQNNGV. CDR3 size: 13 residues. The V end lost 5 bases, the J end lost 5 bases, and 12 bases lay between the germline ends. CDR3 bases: TGTGCCAGCAGCCTGCAGGGGAAGGAGACCCAGTACTTC. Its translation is CASSLQGKETQYF.

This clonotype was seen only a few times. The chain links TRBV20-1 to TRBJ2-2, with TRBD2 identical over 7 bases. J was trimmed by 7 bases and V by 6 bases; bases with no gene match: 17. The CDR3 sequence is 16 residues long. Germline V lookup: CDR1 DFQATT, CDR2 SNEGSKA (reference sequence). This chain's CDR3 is CSAPRGGGSAGGELFF. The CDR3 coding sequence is TGCAGTGCCCCGAGAGGTGGCGGGAGTGCCGGCGGGGAGCTGTTTTTT.